This TCR beta chain emerged from a study of blood T cells in healthy people across ages. Study-level points and caveats: Getting older went along with TCR beta diversity per million T cells dropping roughly linearly. What prevented conclusive comparison of naive and antigen-experienced cells was that PBMCs were unsorted.

This clonotype has just a few counts. As yet, its antigen is unknown. Using a J-beta primer mix together with a sample-barcoded 5' primer, a second PCR was run for roughly 6 to 12 cycles. One entry per CDR3 protein, called by TCRdb with MiXCR from the 5' RACE reads. Of some 1.1 million distinct CDR3 sequences detected, around two fifths appear once; the ten largest clones hold roughly 13%. Peripheral blood samples of 9 to 10 milliliters were drawn from each donor. Trimming shortened V by 5 bases and J by 6 bases, and 16 bases separated the two germline ends. This CDR3 has 13 residues. Germline V lookup: CDR1 DFQATT, CDR2 SNEGSKA (reference sequence).

The rearrangement uses TRBV20-1 and TRBJ1-2; D gene uncertain. This TCR derives from a man aged 18 to 29 in good health. The material sequenced was blood. In DNA, the CDR3 is TGCAGTGCTCTTCGACAACCGGCTGATGGCTACACCTTC. It yields the protein CSALRQPADGYTF.